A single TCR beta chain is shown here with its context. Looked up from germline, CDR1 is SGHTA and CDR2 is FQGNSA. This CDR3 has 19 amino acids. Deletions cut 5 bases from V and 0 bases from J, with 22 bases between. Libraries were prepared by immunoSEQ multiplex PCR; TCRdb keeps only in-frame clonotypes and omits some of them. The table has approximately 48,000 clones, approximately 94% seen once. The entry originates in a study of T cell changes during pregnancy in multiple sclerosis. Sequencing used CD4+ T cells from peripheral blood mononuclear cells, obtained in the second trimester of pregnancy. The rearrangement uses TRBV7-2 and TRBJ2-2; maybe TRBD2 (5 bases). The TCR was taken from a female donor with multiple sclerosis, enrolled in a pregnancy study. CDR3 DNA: TGTGCCAGCAGCCCGACCGCCGGTGCGGGTAAGGCGAACACCGGGGAGCTGTTTTTT. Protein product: CASSPTAGAGKANTGELFF.